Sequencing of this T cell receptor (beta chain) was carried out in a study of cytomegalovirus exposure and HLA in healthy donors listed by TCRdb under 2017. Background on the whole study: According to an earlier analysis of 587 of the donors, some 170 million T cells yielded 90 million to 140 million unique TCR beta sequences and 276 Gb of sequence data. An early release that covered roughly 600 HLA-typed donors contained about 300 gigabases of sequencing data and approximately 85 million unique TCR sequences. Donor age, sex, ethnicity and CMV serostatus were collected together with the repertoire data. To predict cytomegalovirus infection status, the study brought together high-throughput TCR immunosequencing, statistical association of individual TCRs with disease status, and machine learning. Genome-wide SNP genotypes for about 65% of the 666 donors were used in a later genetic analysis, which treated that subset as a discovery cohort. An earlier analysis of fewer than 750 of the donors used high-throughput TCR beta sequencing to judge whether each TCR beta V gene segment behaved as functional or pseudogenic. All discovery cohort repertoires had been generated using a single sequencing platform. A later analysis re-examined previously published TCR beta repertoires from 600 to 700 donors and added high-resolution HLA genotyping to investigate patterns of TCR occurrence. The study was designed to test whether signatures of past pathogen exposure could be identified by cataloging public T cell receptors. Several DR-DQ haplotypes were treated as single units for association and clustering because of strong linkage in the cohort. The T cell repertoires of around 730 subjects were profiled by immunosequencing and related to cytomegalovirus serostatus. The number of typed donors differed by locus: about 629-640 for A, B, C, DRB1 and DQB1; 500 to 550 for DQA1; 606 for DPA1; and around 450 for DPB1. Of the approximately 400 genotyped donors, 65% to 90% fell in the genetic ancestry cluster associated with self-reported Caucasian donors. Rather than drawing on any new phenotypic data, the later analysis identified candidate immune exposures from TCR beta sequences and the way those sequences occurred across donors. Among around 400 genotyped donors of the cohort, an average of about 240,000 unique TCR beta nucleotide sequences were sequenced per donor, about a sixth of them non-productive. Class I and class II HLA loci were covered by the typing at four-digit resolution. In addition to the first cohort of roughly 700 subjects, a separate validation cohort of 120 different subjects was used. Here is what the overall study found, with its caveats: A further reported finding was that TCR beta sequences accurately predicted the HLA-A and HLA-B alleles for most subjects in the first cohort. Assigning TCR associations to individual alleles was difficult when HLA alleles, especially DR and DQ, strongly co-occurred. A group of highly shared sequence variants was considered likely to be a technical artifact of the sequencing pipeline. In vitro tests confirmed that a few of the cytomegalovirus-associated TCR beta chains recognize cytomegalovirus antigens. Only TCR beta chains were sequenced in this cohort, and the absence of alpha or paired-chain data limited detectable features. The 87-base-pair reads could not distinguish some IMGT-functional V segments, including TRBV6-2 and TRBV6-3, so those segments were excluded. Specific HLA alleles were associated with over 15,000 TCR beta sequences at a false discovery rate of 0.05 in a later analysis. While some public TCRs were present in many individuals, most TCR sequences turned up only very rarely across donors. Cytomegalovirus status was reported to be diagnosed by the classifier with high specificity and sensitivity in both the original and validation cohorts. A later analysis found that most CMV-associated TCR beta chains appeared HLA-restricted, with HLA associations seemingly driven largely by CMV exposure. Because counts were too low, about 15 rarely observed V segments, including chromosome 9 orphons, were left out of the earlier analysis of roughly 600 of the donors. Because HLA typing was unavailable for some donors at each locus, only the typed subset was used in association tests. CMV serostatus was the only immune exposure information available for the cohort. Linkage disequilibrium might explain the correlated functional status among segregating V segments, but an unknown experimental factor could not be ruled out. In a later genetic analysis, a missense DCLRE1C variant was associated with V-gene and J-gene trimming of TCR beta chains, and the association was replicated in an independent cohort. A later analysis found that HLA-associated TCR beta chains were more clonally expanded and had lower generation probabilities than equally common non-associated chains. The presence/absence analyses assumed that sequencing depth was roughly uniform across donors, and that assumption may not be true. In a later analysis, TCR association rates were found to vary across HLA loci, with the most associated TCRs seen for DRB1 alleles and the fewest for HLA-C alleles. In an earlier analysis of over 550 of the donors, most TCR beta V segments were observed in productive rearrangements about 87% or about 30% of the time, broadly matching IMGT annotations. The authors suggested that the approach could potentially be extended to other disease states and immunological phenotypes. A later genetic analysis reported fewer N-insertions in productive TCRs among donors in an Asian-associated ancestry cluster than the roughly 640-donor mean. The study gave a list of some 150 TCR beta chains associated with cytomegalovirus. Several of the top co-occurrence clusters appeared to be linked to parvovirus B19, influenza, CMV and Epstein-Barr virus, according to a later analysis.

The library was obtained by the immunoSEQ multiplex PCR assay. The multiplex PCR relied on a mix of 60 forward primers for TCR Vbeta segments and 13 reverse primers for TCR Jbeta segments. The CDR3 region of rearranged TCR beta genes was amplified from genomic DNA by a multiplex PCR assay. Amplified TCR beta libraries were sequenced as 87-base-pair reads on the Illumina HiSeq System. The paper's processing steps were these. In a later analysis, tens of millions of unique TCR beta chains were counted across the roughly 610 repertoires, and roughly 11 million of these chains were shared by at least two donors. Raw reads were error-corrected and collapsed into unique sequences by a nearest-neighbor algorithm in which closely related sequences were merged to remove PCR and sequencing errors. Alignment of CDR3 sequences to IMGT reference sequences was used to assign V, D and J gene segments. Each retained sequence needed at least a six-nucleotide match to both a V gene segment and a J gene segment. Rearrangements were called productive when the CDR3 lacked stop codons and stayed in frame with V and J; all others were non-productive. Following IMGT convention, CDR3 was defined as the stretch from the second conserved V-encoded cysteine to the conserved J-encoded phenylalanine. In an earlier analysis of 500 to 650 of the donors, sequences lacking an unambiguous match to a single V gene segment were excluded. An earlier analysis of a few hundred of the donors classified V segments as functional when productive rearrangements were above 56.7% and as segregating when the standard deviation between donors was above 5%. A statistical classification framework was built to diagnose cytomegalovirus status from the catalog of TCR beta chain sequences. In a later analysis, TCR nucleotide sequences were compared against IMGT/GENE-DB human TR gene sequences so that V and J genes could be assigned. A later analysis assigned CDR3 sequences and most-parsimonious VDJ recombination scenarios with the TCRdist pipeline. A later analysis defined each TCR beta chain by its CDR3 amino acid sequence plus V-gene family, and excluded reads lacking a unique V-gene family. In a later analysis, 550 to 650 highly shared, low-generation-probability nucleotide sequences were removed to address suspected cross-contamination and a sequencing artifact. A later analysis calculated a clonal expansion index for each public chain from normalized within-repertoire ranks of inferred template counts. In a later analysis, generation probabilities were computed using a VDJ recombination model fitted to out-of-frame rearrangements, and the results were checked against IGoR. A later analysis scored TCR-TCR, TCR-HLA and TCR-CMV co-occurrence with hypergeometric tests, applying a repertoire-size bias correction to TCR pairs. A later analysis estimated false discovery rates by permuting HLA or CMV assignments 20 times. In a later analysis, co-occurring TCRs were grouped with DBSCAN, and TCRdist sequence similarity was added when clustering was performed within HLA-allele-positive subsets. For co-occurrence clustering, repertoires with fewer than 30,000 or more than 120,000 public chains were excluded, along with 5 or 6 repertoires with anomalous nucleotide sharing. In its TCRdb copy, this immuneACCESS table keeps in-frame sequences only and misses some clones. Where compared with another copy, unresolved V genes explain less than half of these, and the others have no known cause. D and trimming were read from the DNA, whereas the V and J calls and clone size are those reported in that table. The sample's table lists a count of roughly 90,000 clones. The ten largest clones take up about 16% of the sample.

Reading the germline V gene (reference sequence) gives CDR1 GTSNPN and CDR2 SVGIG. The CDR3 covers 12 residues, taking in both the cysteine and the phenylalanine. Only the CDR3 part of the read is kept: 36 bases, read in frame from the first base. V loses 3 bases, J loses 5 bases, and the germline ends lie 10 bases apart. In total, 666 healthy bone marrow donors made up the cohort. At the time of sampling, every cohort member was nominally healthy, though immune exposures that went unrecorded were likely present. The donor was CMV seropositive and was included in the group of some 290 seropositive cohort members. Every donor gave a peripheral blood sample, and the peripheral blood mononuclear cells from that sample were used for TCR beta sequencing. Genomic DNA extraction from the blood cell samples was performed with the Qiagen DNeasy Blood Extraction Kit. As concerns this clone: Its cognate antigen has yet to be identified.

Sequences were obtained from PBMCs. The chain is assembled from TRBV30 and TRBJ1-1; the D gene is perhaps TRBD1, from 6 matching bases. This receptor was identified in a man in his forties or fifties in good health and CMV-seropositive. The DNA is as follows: TGTGCCTGGAGGGCCCAGGGGACTGAAGCTTTCTTT. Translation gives CAWRAQGTEAFF.